This is a list of T cell receptor beta chains from one sample in a study of CD8+ T cells in alopecia areata. Clones were read by immunoSEQ multiplex PCR, and TCRdb kept only the in-frame ones, dropping some. The sample holds approximately 180,000 clones, roughly 63% seen once. Source: CD4+ T cells sorted from blood, taken at week 56, from a patient treated with tofacitinib. These receptors all come from a human donor with alopecia areata. Each CDR3 is given with its conserved first and last residue. The D gene is left open where the match is weak. Where a row states a size, it is once, few, many or the class of an expanded clone; other rows omit it.

j_gene: TRBJ1-2; v_gene: TRBV29-1; d_gene: TRBD1; abundance: .; CDR3aa: CSVEAGGYGYTF; CDR3nt: TGCAGCGTTGAAGCAGGGGGCTATGGCTACACCTTC
j_gene: TRBJ2-2; v_gene: TRBV5-4; d_gene: .; abundance: .; CDR3aa: CASSPQDGNTGELFF; CDR3nt: TGTGCCAGCAGCCCCCAGGACGGGAACACCGGGGAGCTGTTTTTT
j_gene: TRBJ1-2; v_gene: TRBV30; d_gene: .; abundance: .; CDR3aa: CAWNVVSNYGYTF; CDR3nt: TGTGCCTGGAACGTAGTATCCAACTATGGCTACACCTTC
j_gene: TRBJ2-1; v_gene: TRBV6-5; d_gene: .; abundance: .; CDR3aa: CASSEHRVSNEQFF; CDR3nt: TGTGCCAGCAGTGAACACAGGGTGTCCAATGAGCAGTTCTTC
j_gene: TRBJ2-5; v_gene: TRBV14; d_gene: TRBD1; abundance: .; CDR3aa: CASSQSGQGQTQYF; CDR3nt: TGTGCCAGCAGCCAATCGGGACAGGGACAGACCCAGTACTTC
j_gene: TRBJ2-3; v_gene: TRBV29-1; d_gene: TRBD2; abundance: once; CDR3aa: CSVEDLRLAGRTDTQYF; CDR3nt: TGCAGCGTTGAAGATCTTCGGCTAGCGGGGCGCACAGATACGCAGTATTTT
j_gene: TRBJ2-7; v_gene: TRBV10-3; d_gene: TRBD1; abundance: .; CDR3aa: CAIRNRDRDHEQYF; CDR3nt: TGTGCCATCAGAAACCGGGACAGGGATCACGAGCAGTACTTC
j_gene: TRBJ2-7; v_gene: TRBV29-1; d_gene: TRBD1; abundance: few; CDR3aa: CSVESDRPSYEQYF; CDR3nt: TGCAGCGTTGAATCGGACAGGCCGTCCTACGAGCAGTACTTC
j_gene: TRBJ2-4; v_gene: TRBV2; d_gene: .; abundance: few; CDR3aa: CASSKGQKNIQYF; CDR3nt: TGTGCCAGCAGTAAAGGACAGAAAAACATTCAGTACTTC
j_gene: TRBJ1-1; v_gene: TRBV6-5; d_gene: .; abundance: few; CDR3aa: CASRHLIRDTEAFF; CDR3nt: TGTGCCAGCAGACACCTTATCAGGGACACTGAAGCTTTCTTT
j_gene: TRBJ2-7; v_gene: TRBV4-1; d_gene: TRBD1; abundance: once; CDR3aa: CASSQVRTGGFDEQYF; CDR3nt: TGCGCCAGCAGCCAAGTTAGGACAGGGGGCTTCGACGAGCAGTACTTC
j_gene: TRBJ2-3; v_gene: TRBV2; d_gene: .; abundance: few; CDR3aa: CASSVSDTQYF; CDR3nt: TGTGCCAGCAGTGTTTCAGATACGCAGTATTTT
j_gene: TRBJ1-2; v_gene: TRBV4-2; d_gene: TRBD1; abundance: .; CDR3aa: CASSQVGTGHLPHGYTF; CDR3nt: TGTGCCAGCAGCCAGGTGGGGACAGGCCATCTCCCACATGGCTACACCTTC
j_gene: TRBJ1-5; v_gene: TRBV5-1; d_gene: .; abundance: once; CDR3aa: CASSLDDSPNQPQHF; CDR3nt: TGCGCCAGCAGCTTGGACGACAGCCCTAATCAGCCCCAGCATTTT
j_gene: TRBJ1-2; v_gene: TRBV4-2; d_gene: TRBD1; abundance: .; CDR3aa: CASSQDPQGASYGYTF; CDR3nt: TGTGCCAGCAGCCAAGACCCCCAGGGGGCTAGTTATGGCTACACCTTC
j_gene: TRBJ2-3; v_gene: TRBV7-8; d_gene: .; abundance: once; CDR3aa: CASSLGHTDTQYF; CDR3nt: TGTGCCAGCAGCTTAGGGCACACAGATACGCAGTATTTT
j_gene: TRBJ2-6; v_gene: TRBV6-5; d_gene: .; abundance: .; CDR3aa: CASSYGSGSGANVLTF; CDR3nt: TGTGCCAGCAGTTACGGATCAGGGTCTGGGGCCAACGTCCTGACTTTC
j_gene: TRBJ1-2; v_gene: TRBV30; d_gene: .; abundance: once; CDR3aa: CAWSIRYGYTF; CDR3nt: TGTGCCTGGAGTATCCGATATGGCTACACCTTC
j_gene: TRBJ2-3; v_gene: TRBV30; d_gene: .; abundance: .; CDR3aa: CAWTRQEDTQYF; CDR3nt: TGTGCCTGGACCCGACAGGAAGATACGCAGTATTTT
j_gene: TRBJ2-7; v_gene: TRBV5-1; d_gene: .; abundance: .; CDR3aa: CASSLSRSYEQYF; CDR3nt: TGCGCCAGCAGCTTGTCCCGAAGCTACGAGCAGTACTTC
j_gene: TRBJ1-2; v_gene: TRBV7-9; d_gene: TRBD1; abundance: .; CDR3aa: CASSLDRVGLQAF; CDR3nt: TGTGCCAGCAGCTTGGACAGGGTAGGCCTGCAAGCCTTC
j_gene: TRBJ2-7; v_gene: TRBV7-9; d_gene: .; abundance: .; CDR3aa: CASSFSTALEQYF; CDR3nt: TGTGCCAGCAGCTTTTCGACAGCCCTAGAGCAGTACTTC
j_gene: TRBJ2-7; v_gene: TRBV18; d_gene: .; abundance: .; CDR3aa: CASSPGGQGEQYF; CDR3nt: TGTGCCAGCTCACCAGGGGGTCAAGGTGAGCAGTACTTC
j_gene: TRBJ1-6; v_gene: TRBV27; d_gene: TRBD1; abundance: .; CDR3aa: CASSFQTGRRNSPLHF; CDR3nt: TGTGCCAGCAGTTTCCAGACAGGGCGTCGGAATTCACCCCTCCACTTT
j_gene: TRBJ2-7; v_gene: TRBV7-9; d_gene: TRBD1; abundance: .; CDR3aa: CASSLIRQGLYEQYF; CDR3nt: TGTGCCAGCAGCTTAATCCGACAGGGATTGTACGAGCAGTACTTC
j_gene: TRBJ1-2; v_gene: TRBV10-3; d_gene: .; abundance: .; CDR3aa: CAISERPRDGYTF; CDR3nt: TGTGCCATCAGTGAGAGGCCGCGGGATGGCTACACCTTC
j_gene: TRBJ1-5; v_gene: TRBV30; d_gene: .; abundance: .; CDR3aa: CAWADGRDQPQHF; CDR3nt: TGTGCCTGGGCGGATGGGAGGGATCAGCCCCAGCATTTT
j_gene: TRBJ1-1; v_gene: TRBV30; d_gene: TRBD1; abundance: .; CDR3aa: CAWSEGQLNTEAFF; CDR3nt: TGTGCCTGGAGTGAGGGACAGCTGAACACTGAAGCTTTCTTT
j_gene: TRBJ1-4; v_gene: TRBV11-1; d_gene: .; abundance: few; CDR3aa: CASSRVREKLFF; CDR3nt: TGTGCCAGCAGCCGGGTTCGAGAAAAACTGTTTTTT
j_gene: TRBJ2-2; v_gene: TRBV30; d_gene: TRBD1; abundance: few; CDR3aa: CAWGTGQGSTGELFF; CDR3nt: TGTGCCTGGGGAACAGGACAGGGTAGCACCGGGGAGCTGTTTTTT
j_gene: TRBJ2-4; v_gene: TRBV7-2; d_gene: .; abundance: few; CDR3aa: CASSSDWLKNIQYF; CDR3nt: TGTGCCAGCAGCTCGGACTGGTTGAAAAACATTCAGTACTTC
j_gene: TRBJ1-1; v_gene: TRBV7-9; d_gene: .; abundance: once; CDR3aa: CASSQGTVNTEAFF; CDR3nt: TGTGCCAGCAGCCAAGGGACGGTGAACACTGAAGCTTTCTTT
j_gene: TRBJ2-7; v_gene: TRBV29-1; d_gene: .; abundance: few; CDR3aa: CSVDSASTYEQYF; CDR3nt: TGCAGCGTAGACAGCGCGTCAACCTACGAGCAGTACTTC
j_gene: TRBJ1-4; v_gene: TRBV15; d_gene: .; abundance: .; CDR3aa: CATSRDVEKLFF; CDR3nt: TGTGCCACCAGCAGAGATGTCGAAAAACTGTTTTTT
j_gene: TRBJ1-3; v_gene: TRBV19; d_gene: .; abundance: .; CDR3aa: CASSERGSGNTIYF; CDR3nt: TGTGCCAGTTCAGAGAGGGGCTCTGGAAACACCATATATTTT
j_gene: TRBJ2-5; v_gene: TRBV6-5; d_gene: .; abundance: .; CDR3aa: CASSSRETQYF; CDR3nt: TGTGCCAGCAGTTCGCGCGAGACCCAGTACTTC
j_gene: TRBJ2-2; v_gene: TRBV5-1; d_gene: .; abundance: .; CDR3aa: CASSLRAGNTGELFF; CDR3nt: TGCGCCAGCAGCCTGCGGGCAGGGAACACCGGGGAGCTGTTTTTT
j_gene: TRBJ2-2; v_gene: TRBV27; d_gene: .; abundance: .; CDR3aa: CASSLNGGGTGELFF; CDR3nt: TGTGCCAGCAGCCTTAACGGAGGGGGCACCGGGGAGCTGTTTTTT
j_gene: TRBJ2-3; v_gene: TRBV5-1; d_gene: .; abundance: many; CDR3aa: CASSPPGGLTDTQYF; CDR3nt: TGCGCCAGCAGCCCTCCCGGAGGCCTCACAGATACGCAGTATTTT
j_gene: TRBJ1-1; v_gene: TRBV7-2; d_gene: TRBD1; abundance: few; CDR3aa: CASSLQSGTGVTEAFF; CDR3nt: TGTGCCAGCAGCTTACAATCTGGGACAGGGGTCACTGAAGCTTTCTTT
j_gene: TRBJ2-7; v_gene: TRBV29-1; d_gene: TRBD1; abundance: .; CDR3aa: CSVLGQWGYEQYF; CDR3nt: TGCAGCGTGCTGGGACAGTGGGGCTACGAGCAGTACTTC
j_gene: TRBJ2-3; v_gene: TRBV27; d_gene: .; abundance: few; CDR3aa: CASSLSPGFGSDTQYF; CDR3nt: TGTGCCAGCAGTTTATCACCAGGGTTCGGTTCAGATACGCAGTATTTT